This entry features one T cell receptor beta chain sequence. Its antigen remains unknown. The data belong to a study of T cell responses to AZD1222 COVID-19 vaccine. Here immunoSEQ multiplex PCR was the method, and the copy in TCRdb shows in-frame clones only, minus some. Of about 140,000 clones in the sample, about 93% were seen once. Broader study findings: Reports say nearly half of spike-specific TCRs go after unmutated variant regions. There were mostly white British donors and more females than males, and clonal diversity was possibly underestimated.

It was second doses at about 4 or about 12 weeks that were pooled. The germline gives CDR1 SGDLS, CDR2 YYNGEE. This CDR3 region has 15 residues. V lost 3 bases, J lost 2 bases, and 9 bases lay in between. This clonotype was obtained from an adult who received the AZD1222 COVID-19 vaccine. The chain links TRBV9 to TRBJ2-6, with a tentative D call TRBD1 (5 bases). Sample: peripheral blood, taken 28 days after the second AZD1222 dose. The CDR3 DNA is TGTGCCAGCAGCGCCGACAGAACTGGGGCCAACGTCCTGACTTTC. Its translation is CASSADRTGANVLTF.